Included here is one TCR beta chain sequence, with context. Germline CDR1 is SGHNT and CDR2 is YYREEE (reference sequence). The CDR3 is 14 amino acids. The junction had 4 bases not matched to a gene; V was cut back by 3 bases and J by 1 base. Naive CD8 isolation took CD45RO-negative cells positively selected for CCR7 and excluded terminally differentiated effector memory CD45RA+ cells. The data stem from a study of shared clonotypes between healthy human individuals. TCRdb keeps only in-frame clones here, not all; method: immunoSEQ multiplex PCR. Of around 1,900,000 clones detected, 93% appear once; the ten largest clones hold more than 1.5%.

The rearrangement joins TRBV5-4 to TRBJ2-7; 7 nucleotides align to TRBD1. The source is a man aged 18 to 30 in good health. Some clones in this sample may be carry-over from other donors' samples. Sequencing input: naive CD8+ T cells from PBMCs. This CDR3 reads CASSSPGGSYEQYF. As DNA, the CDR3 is TGTGCCAGCAGCTCTCCAGGGGGTTCCTACGAGCAGTACTTC.